These 20 T cell receptor beta chains originate from one sample sequenced in a study of Ad26.COV2.S vaccination and SARS-CoV-2 variants. As for treatment: approximately 18 received Ad26.COV2.S at low or high dose, single or two shots; about 5 received placebo; per-sample allocation not given. Collection of samples fell on day 63 after the first vaccine or placebo injection. The assay was immunoSEQ multiplex PCR, and TCRdb's table has in-frame clones only and misses some. This repertoire shows fewer than 400,000 clones, approximately 90% found once; its top ten account for under 2%. The sequences come from peripheral blood, collected in a trial of Ad26.COV2.S vaccine versus placebo. The receptors shown here come from a person aged 18-65 years who received the Ad26.COV2.S COVID-19 vaccine or a placebo.

The V call is TRBV30, the J call TRBJ1-3, with D perhaps matching TRBD1 (5 bases). Deletions cut 8 bases from V and 1 base from J, with 15 bases between. This CDR3 spans 14 amino acids. CDR1 is GTSNPN and CDR2 is SVGIG in the germline V gene (reference sequence). The CDR3 DNA is TGTGCCCAACACTGGGGGGGGTCTGGAAACACCATATATTTT. It encodes CAQHWGGSGNTIYF.

The chain links TRBV10-3 to TRBJ1-1, with a weak D call TRBD1 (6 bases). This CDR3 spans 11 amino acids. The germline V gene encodes CDR1 ENHRY and CDR2 SYGVKD. Trimming stripped 6 bases from V and 11 bases from J, with 13 bases between. CDR3 loop: CAISSGGYAFF. The CDR3 DNA reads TGTGCCATCAGCTCGGGGGGCTACGCTTTCTTT.

This chain links TRBV6-5 with TRBJ2-3; either TRBD1 or TRBD2 may supply D (5 bases each). Germline V lookup: CDR1 MNHEY, CDR2 SVGAGI. The length of the CDR3 is 15 residues. V lost 7 bases and J lost 1, with 15 bases in between. CDR3 protein: CASKRGYGGTDTQYF. CDR3 nucleotide sequence: TGTGCCAGCAAAAGGGGCTACGGGGGCACAGATACGCAGTATTTT.

This clone was seen a few times. The chain joins TRBV2 to TRBJ2-7, with 8 bases that match TRBD1. Losses at the gene ends were 7 bases for V and 7 bases for J; bases not matched to a gene: 12. CDR3 length: 14 residues. Per germline, CDR1 SNHLY and CDR2 FYNNEI. The CDR3 here is CASTHGGQAGEQYF. CDR3 bases: TGTGCCAGCACACACGGGGGACAGGCAGGAGAGCAGTACTTC.

V and J are TRBV29-1 and TRBJ2-7, with TRBD2 matching 12 bases. The CDR3 loop spans 12 amino acids. The V segment lost 3 bases and the J segment 7 bases; nucleotides outside the gene matches: 1. Germline CDR1 SQVTM, CDR2 ANQGSEA. The CDR3 loop is CSVDGTSGEQYF. The CDR3 bases are TGCAGCGTTGATGGGACTAGCGGGGAGCAGTACTTC.

The chain links TRBV30 to TRBJ2-7, with D perhaps TRBD1 or TRBD2 (5 bases each). V dropped 8 bases and J dropped 3 bases, with 17 bases sitting between them. The CDR3 runs to 13 residues. In germline, CDR1 is GTSNPN, CDR2 SVGIG (reference sequence). The CDR3 nucleotides read TGTGCCCTTACTGGGGGTACTGACTACGAGCAGTACTTC. It is translated as CALTGGTDYEQYF.

The gene calls are TRBV9 and TRBJ2-6; 7 bases fit TRBD2. CDR3 length equals 17 residues. Germline V gene sequence: CDR1 SGDLS, CDR2 YYNGEE. Germline trimming cut 3 bases from V and 0 bases from J; bases unmatched to any gene: 6. The CDR3 here is CASSGGLTNSGANVLTF. CDR3 in DNA: TGTGCCAGCAGCGGGGGACTAACTAACTCTGGGGCCAACGTCCTGACTTTC. Variable domain in full (rest from reference TRBV9 and TRBJ2-6): DSGVTQTPKHLITATGQRVTLRCSPRSGDLSVYWYQQSLDQGLQFLIQYYNGEERAKGNILERFSAQQFPDLHSELNLSSLELGDSALYFCASSGGLTNSGANVLTFGAGSRLTVL.

The V gene is TRBV3-1 (or the pseudogene TRBV3-2), the J gene TRBJ2-5; D possibly matches TRBD1 or TRBD2 (6 bases each). The CDR3 totals 15 residues. Germline lookup yields CDR1 LGHDT and CDR2 YNNKEL (reference sequence). Trimming took off 6 bases at V and 0 bases at J, with 14 bases between the two ends. The CDR3 sequence is CASRARGTYQETQYF. The CDR3 region has the DNA TGTGCCAGCAGGGCGAGGGGGACTTACCAAGAGACCCAGTACTTC.

The genes are TRBV6-5 and TRBJ1-5; D uncertain. Per germline, CDR1 MNHEY and CDR2 SVGAGI. Trimming left V 5 bases short and J 7 bases short, with 15 bases between. There are 14 residues in the CDR3. CDR3 region: CASSPWGRFQPQHF. The CDR3 DNA follows: TGTGCCAGCAGTCCGTGGGGTCGCTTCCAGCCCCAGCATTTT.

The chain carries TRBV7-9 and TRBJ2-7; D possibly corresponds to TRBD1 (6 bases). Trimming shortened V by 4 bases and J by 2 bases, and 15 bases separated the two germline ends. The germline gives CDR1 SEHNR, CDR2 FQNEAQ (reference sequence). The CDR3 sequence is 15 residues long. In DNA, the CDR3 is TGTGCCAGCAGCTGGCTCAAGGGGGTCACCTACGAGCAGTACTTC. This translates into CASSWLKGVTYEQYF.

The V gene is TRBV11-2, the J gene TRBJ1-2; D is unresolved. From germline, CDR1 is SGHAT and CDR2 FQNNGV. The CDR3 loop spans 15 amino acids. V dropped 1 base and J dropped 5 bases, with 14 bases sitting between them. CDR3: CASSLADGPLYGYTF. In DNA, the CDR3 is TGTGCCAGCAGCTTAGCGGATGGCCCCCTGTATGGCTACACCTTC. Drawing the rest from reference TRBV11-2 and TRBJ1-2, the complete variable domain is EAGVAQSPRYKIIEKRQSVAFWCNPISGHATLYWYQQILGQGPKLLIQFQNNGVVDDSQLPKDRFSAERLKGVDSTLKIQPAKLEDSAVYLCASSLADGPLYGYTFGSGTRLTVV.

The chain couples TRBV7-9 to TRBJ2-3; D possibly corresponds to TRBD2 (5 bases). Germline V CDR1 and CDR2: SEHNR, FQNEAQ (reference sequence). CDR3 length equals 17 residues. The germline V and J ends were trimmed by 5 bases and 3 bases, with 21 bases remaining between them. As DNA, the CDR3 is TGTGCCAGCAGCCCCCGTCCTACAGATCTAGCAACAGATACGCAGTATTTT. Protein: CASSPRPTDLATDTQYF. The entire variable domain, with the rest obtained from reference TRBV7-9 and TRBJ2-3, is as follows: DTGVSQNPRHKITKRGQNVTFRCDPISEHNRLYWYRQTLGQGPEFLTYFQNEAQLEKSRLLSDRFSAERPKGSFSTLEIQRTEQGDSAMYLCASSPRPTDLATDTQYFGPGTRLTVL.

This chain connects TRBV11-2 to TRBJ2-1; 11 bases map to TRBD2. The CDR3 consists of 15 residues. Trimming at V came to 5 bases and at J to 4 bases, leaving 4 bases not matched to a gene. The germline gives CDR1 SGHAT, CDR2 FQNNGV. CDR3: CASSGSGRDYNEQFF. CDR3 nucleotide sequence: TGTGCCAGCAGCGGTAGCGGGAGGGATTACAATGAGCAGTTCTTC.

This clone was detected a few times. This chain joins TRBV29-1 and TRBJ1-2; 8 bases fit TRBD1. V trimming: 6 bases; J trimming: 6 bases; junction bases outside the gene matches: 12. Germline V gene sequence: CDR1 SQVTM, CDR2 ANQGSEA. The CDR3 covers 14 residues. The CDR3 DNA reads as TGCAGCGTCGCCCTTGGGCAGGGGGCGAATGGCTACACCTTC. This sequence encodes CSVALGQGANGYTF.

In DNA form, the CDR3 reads TGTGCCACCAGTGATTTCTCCAGGGATTATGGCTACACCTTC. This gives the protein CATSDFSRDYGYTF. The V call is TRBV24-1, the J call TRBJ1-2, with D possibly matching TRBD1 (5 bases). The CDR3 spans 14 residues. Looked up from germline, CDR1 is KGHDR and CDR2 is SFDVKD. Trimming took off 1 base at V and 5 bases at J, with 10 bases between the two ends.

The chain recombines TRBV5-1 with TRBJ1-2, with D possibly TRBD1 on 6 matching bases. This CDR3 has 14 amino acids. V gave up 3 bases and J gave up 2 bases, with 11 bases separating them. Looked up from germline, CDR1 is SGHRS and CDR2 is YFSETQ. This CDR3 is CASSSTGHNYGYTF. CDR3 sequence (DNA): TGCGCCAGCAGCTCTACGGGACACAACTATGGCTACACCTTC.

This chain connects TRBV7-8 to TRBJ1-1; tentative D call: TRBD1 (6 bases). Germline-derived CDR1 and CDR2 are SGHVS and FQNEAQ. V lost 5 bases and J 5 bases, leaving 18 bases between the germline ends. The CDR3 length is 15 residues. CDR3 DNA sequence: TGTGCCAGCAGCCCCGCCAGGGGCAGGGGTACTGAAGCTTTCTTT. Its translation: CASSPARGRGTEAFF. Full variable domain (rest looked up from reference TRBV7-8 and TRBJ1-1): GAGVSQSPRYKVAKRGQDVALRCDPISGHVSLFWYQQALGQGPEFLTYFQNEAQLDKSGLPSDRFFAERPEGSVSTLKIQRTQQEDSAVYLCASSPARGRGTEAFFGQGTRLTVV.

The V and J genes are TRBV15 and TRBJ2-1; 7 bases fit TRBD2. Trimming at V came to 0 bases and at J to 3 bases, leaving 5 bases not matched to a gene. This CDR3 is built from 16 residues. CDR1 is LNHNV, CDR2 YYDKDF, per germline (reference sequence). CDR3 loop: CATSRDAGVYYNEQFF. CDR3 DNA: TGTGCCACCAGCAGAGACGCGGGAGTCTACTACAATGAGCAGTTCTTC.

The V and J genes are TRBV2 and TRBJ2-3; 8 positions match TRBD2. J lost 5 bases, V lost 8 bases, and 9 bases had no gene match. Germline V gene lookup returns CDR1 SNHLY and CDR2 FYNNEI. The CDR3 is 14 amino acids. Here the CDR3 DNA reads TGTGCCAGCGGGGCCGGGAGGGCCGTAGATACGCAGTATTTT. It is translated as CASGAGRAVDTQYF.

This clone was counted once. The chain has TRBV28 and TRBJ2-1, with TRBD1 matching 9 bases. Germline V CDR1 and CDR2: MDHEN, SYDVKM. The CDR3 is made up of 15 amino acids. J was trimmed by 7 bases and V by 5 bases; bases with no gene match: 9. This CDR3 reads CASSPPGQGLNEQFF. The CDR3, as DNA: TGTGCCAGCAGTCCGCCAGGACAGGGGTTGAATGAGCAGTTCTTC.